Shown below are 9 T cell receptor beta chains from a single sample sequenced in a study of cytomegalovirus exposure and HLA in healthy donors. Use of 60 Vbeta and 13 Jbeta primers characterized the PCR. Here immunoSEQ multiplex PCR was the method, and the copy in TCRdb shows in-frame clones only, minus some. The data show approximately 110,000 clones, roughly 70% seen once. The sequencing sample was made of PBMCs. These receptors were collected from a woman between 40 and 50 years old in good health and CMV-seronegative.

This chain connects TRBV2 to TRBJ1-5; TRBD1 matches 7 bases. Germline CDR1 is SNHLY and CDR2 is FYNNEI. V was pared by 9 bases and J by 4 bases, with 9 bases of the junction left unmatched. This CDR3 spans 14 amino acids. CDR3 coding DNA: TGTGCCAGTGCCAGACAGGGCTGGAATCAGCCCCAGCATTTT. Translation: CASARQGWNQPQHF.

This clone was observed a few times. V and J are TRBV4-3 and TRBJ2-3; TRBD2 matches at 9 bases. In germline, CDR1 is LGHNA, CDR2 YSLEER. The CDR3 is 15 residues long. V shed 0 bases and J 4 bases; nucleotides not matched to a gene: 2. CDR3 amino acids: CASSQERGGADTQYF. CDR3 nucleotides: TGCGCCAGCAGCCAAGAACGCGGGGGGGCAGATACGCAGTATTTT.

The chain joins TRBV4-1 to TRBJ2-7; D perhaps matches TRBD1 (6 bases). Germline lookup yields CDR1 MGHRA and CDR2 YSYEKL. The V end lost 4 bases, the J end lost 0 bases, and 13 bases lay between the germline ends. The CDR3 is 15 residues long. The CDR3, as DNA: TGCGCCAGCAGCCCAGTATCAGGGGCCTCCTACGAGCAGTACTTC. Translated, it gives CASSPVSGASYEQYF.

This rearrangement joins TRBV28 to TRBJ1-4; 8 bases align to TRBD1. From germline, CDR1 is MDHEN and CDR2 SYDVKM. The trim removed 3 bases at V and 8 bases at J, leaving 17 bases unmatched. The CDR3 consists of 18 residues. Here the CDR3 reads CASSFSPGRQGLGEKLFF. The CDR3 bases are TGTGCCAGCAGTTTTTCCCCAGGCCGACAGGGGTTAGGCGAAAAACTGTTTTTT.

This clone was detected only a few times. The genes are TRBV7-6 and TRBJ1-4, with D unresolved. This CDR3 region has 15 residues. Germline CDR1 SGHVS, CDR2 FNYEAQ. Trimming left V 6 bases short and J 0 bases short, with 11 bases between. The CDR3, as DNA: TGTGCCAGCAGACGGTACAGTGCAACTAATGAAAAACTGTTTTTT. It codes for CASRRYSATNEKLFF.

In the case of this clone: An end of the junction does not agree with germline; a read error may underlie this. The chain uses TRBV7-9 and TRBJ1-5; a possible D gene is TRBD1 (5 bases). The CDR3 runs 16 residues. Germline V gene sequence: CDR1 SEHNR, CDR2 FQNEAQ (reference sequence). As DNA, the CDR3 is TGTTCCAGCAGCTTAGTCCTCGGCCAGGGAAATCAGCCCCAGCATTTT. Translating it yields CSSSLVLGQGNQPQHF. Looking up the rest from reference TRBV7-9 and TRBJ1-5 gives the full variable domain: DTGVSQNPRHKITKRGQNVTFRCDPISEHNRLYWYRQTLGQGPEFLTYFQNEAQLEKSRLLSDRFSAERPKGSFSTLEIQRTEQGDSAMYLCSSSLVLGQGNQPQHFGDGTRLSIL.

This clone was picked up one time. The chain is built from TRBV5-1 and TRBJ2-3, with D possibly TRBD1 on 5 matching bases. Between the trimmed V and J ends, which lost 3 bases and 2 bases, there was a span of 13 bases. Germline-derived CDR1 and CDR2 are SGHRS and YFSETQ. The CDR3 covers 15 residues. Here the CDR3 reads CASSWVQGSTDTQYF. Written as DNA, the CDR3 is TGCGCCAGCAGCTGGGTTCAGGGTTCCACAGATACGCAGTATTTT.

The J gene is TRBJ2-1, the V gene TRBV7-8; 7 bases are shared with TRBD1. CDR3 length: 15 residues. The V segment lost 3 bases and the J segment 3 bases; nucleotides outside the gene matches: 5. The germline CDR1 and CDR2 sequences are SGHVS and FQNEAQ. For the CDR3, the DNA is TGTGCCAGCAGCTTCACAGGGGCGGACTACAATGAGCAGTTCTTC. Translation: CASSFTGADYNEQFF.

This rearrangement joins TRBV6-1 to TRBJ2-1; D is possibly TRBD1 (6 bases). This CDR3 comprises 14 residues. The ends were cut back, 1 base at V and 8 bases at J, with 12 bases in the middle. Per the germline V gene, CDR1 is MNHNS and CDR2 is SASEGT. The CDR3 coding sequence is TGTGCCAGCAGTGAAGTGGGCTACAGGGATGAGCAGTTCTTC. Translation: CASSEVGYRDEQFF.